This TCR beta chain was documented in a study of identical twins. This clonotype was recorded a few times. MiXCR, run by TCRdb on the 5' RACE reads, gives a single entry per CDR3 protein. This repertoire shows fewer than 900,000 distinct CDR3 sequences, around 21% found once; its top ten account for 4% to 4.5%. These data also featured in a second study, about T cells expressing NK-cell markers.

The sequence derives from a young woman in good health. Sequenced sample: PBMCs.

As DNA, the CDR3 is TGTGCCAGCAGTCTGGCGACAGGGATCTACGAGCAGTACTTC. It yields the protein CASSLATGIYEQYF. The V call is TRBV7-2, the J call TRBJ2-7; 7 bases fit TRBD1. Trimming took 6 bases from V and 3 from J; bases not matched to a gene: 8. CDR1 SGHTA and CDR2 FQGNSA come from the germline V gene. The CDR3 covers 14 residues. Full variable domain (rest looked up from reference TRBV7-2 and TRBJ2-7): GAGVSQSPSNKVTEKGKDVELRCDPISGHTALYWYRQSLGQGLEFLIYFQGNSAPDKSGLPSDRFSAERTGGSVSTLTIQRTQQEDSAVYLCASSLATGIYEQYFGPGTRLTVT.